This is a list of T cell receptor beta chains from one sample in a study of Tregs in tolerant kidney transplant recipients. Data came from immunoSEQ multiplex PCR; TCRdb stores just in-frame clones and leaves some out. The data hold nearly 95,000 clones, with roughly 93% observed a single time. The sequencing here drew on CD4+ T cells from blood, taken before the transplant. Receptor source: a human donor who received a combined kidney and bone marrow transplant. CDR3s include the opening cysteine and the closing phenylalanine or tryptophan. A D gene is named only where the DNA matches it firmly. Rows may omit the clone size; those that give it use once, few, many or a size class.

J: TRBJ1-6
D: TRBD1
size: NA
V: TRBV23-1
DNA: TGCGCCAGCAGTGCCTCCCCCGGGACAGGGGAGCATTCACCCCTCCACTTT
CDR3: CASSASPGTGEHSPLHF

J: TRBJ2-3
D: NA
size: NA
V: TRBV5-1
DNA: TGCGCCAGCAGCTTGGTCGCGGGGGCGGGCACAGATACGCAGTATTTT
CDR3: CASSLVAGAGTDTQYF

J: TRBJ2-7
D: TRBD2
size: NA
V: TRBV7-2
DNA: TGTGCCAGCAGCCGACTAGCGGGGCACTCCTACGAGCAGTACTTC
CDR3: CASSRLAGHSYEQYF

J: TRBJ1-1
D: NA
size: NA
V: TRBV5-1
DNA: TGCGCCAGCAGCTTCGGGGGATACTATCCTGAAGCTTTCTTT
CDR3: CASSFGGYYPEAFF

J: TRBJ1-2
D: NA
size: NA
V: TRBV30
DNA: TGTGCCTGGAGCAATGGGAGACTCGGAGGCTACACCTTC
CDR3: CAWSNGRLGGYTF

J: TRBJ2-6
D: NA
size: NA
V: TRBV7-2
DNA: TGTGCCAGCAGCCCGGGACTCTCTGGGGCCAACGTCCTGACTTTC
CDR3: CASSPGLSGANVLTF

J: TRBJ2-1
D: TRBD2
size: NA
V: TRBV11-3
DNA: TGTGCCAGCAGCGCCACCCTAGCGGGGGGGCTCAATGAGCAGTTCTTC
CDR3: CASSATLAGGLNEQFF

J: TRBJ1-1
D: NA
size: once
V: TRBV19
DNA: TGTGCCAGTAGTATAGACCCGACTGGCACTGAAGCTTTCTTT
CDR3: CASSIDPTGTEAFF

J: TRBJ2-5
D: NA
size: NA
V: TRBV4-3
DNA: TGCGCCAGCAGCCAAGACAGGAAACAGACCCAGTACTTC
CDR3: CASSQDRKQTQYF

J: TRBJ2-7
D: TRBD2
size: NA
V: TRBV4-3
DNA: TGCGCCTCGGGCATGACTAGCGCCTCCTACGAGCAGTACTTC
CDR3: CASGMTSASYEQYF

J: TRBJ2-3
D: NA
size: NA
V: TRBV14
DNA: TGTGCCAGCAGCCGGTCGGGTCACAATCGAGGGGATACGCAGTATTTT
CDR3: CASSRSGHNRGDTQYF

J: TRBJ2-2
D: TRBD2
size: NA
V: TRBV5-4
DNA: TGTGCCAGCAGCTTGGGACTAGCGGGGGCCGTAACCGGGGAGCTGTTTTTT
CDR3: CASSLGLAGAVTGELFF

J: TRBJ2-1
D: TRBD2
size: NA
V: TRBV4-2
DNA: TGTGCCAGCAGCCGACAACCGGGACTAGGCGTTCTCAATGAGCAGTTCTTC
CDR3: CASSRQPGLGVLNEQFF

J: TRBJ2-1
D: NA
size: NA
V: TRBV5-3
DNA: TGTGCCAGAAGCTTGTCGGTTAGCGGATCCTACAATGAGCAGTTCTTC
CDR3: CARSLSVSGSYNEQFF

J: TRBJ2-1
D: NA
size: NA
V: TRBV5-4
DNA: TGTGCCAGCAGCTTGAGAGACAGAGCATACAATGAGCAGTTCTTC
CDR3: CASSLRDRAYNEQFF

J: TRBJ2-5
D: NA
size: NA
V: TRBV19
DNA: TGTGCCAGTAGTATACGACTAGTCAGTGGGCAAGAGACCCAGTACTTC
CDR3: CASSIRLVSGQETQYF

J: TRBJ2-3
D: NA
size: NA
V: TRBV7-2
DNA: TGTGCCAGCAGCTTATTAAGAGCGGATACGCAGTATTTT
CDR3: CASSLLRADTQYF

J: TRBJ1-2
D: TRBD1
size: NA
V: TRBV19
DNA: TGTGCCAGTAGTATAACAGGGGCGGTTAACTATGGCTACACCTTC
CDR3: CASSITGAVNYGYTF

J: TRBJ2-5
D: NA
size: NA
V: TRBV2
DNA: TGTGCCAGCAGTGAAGCGCGGGGACTGAACCAAGAGACCCAGTACTTC
CDR3: CASSEARGLNQETQYF

J: TRBJ2-3
D: NA
size: NA
V: TRBV4-2
DNA: TGTGCCAGCAGCCCGCTGGACTTCTCTAGCACAGATACGCAGTATTTT
CDR3: CASSPLDFSSTDTQYF

J: TRBJ1-2
D: TRBD1
size: NA
V: TRBV2
DNA: TGTGCCAGCAGTCTGACAGGGGGGAGTGATGGCTACACCTTC
CDR3: CASSLTGGSDGYTF

J: TRBJ2-2
D: TRBD2
size: NA
V: TRBV7-3
DNA: TGTGCCAGCAGCTTATACTCGTCTAGCGGATACACCGGGGAGCTGTTTTTT
CDR3: CASSLYSSSGYTGELFF

J: TRBJ1-1
D: NA
size: NA
V: TRBV11-2
DNA: TGTGCCAGCAGCCCGACAAGGATGAACACTGAAGCTTTCTTT
CDR3: CASSPTRMNTEAFF

J: TRBJ1-4
D: NA
size: NA
V: TRBV6-1
DNA: TGTGCCAGCAGTGAAACGGGGGGCAGGGGAAACGAAAAACTGTTTTTT
CDR3: CASSETGGRGNEKLFF

J: TRBJ1-5
D: NA
size: NA
V: TRBV19
DNA: TGTGCCAGTAGGACTATCGGGGGACAGCCCCAGCATTTT
CDR3: CASRTIGGQPQHF

J: TRBJ1-1
D: TRBD1
size: NA
V: TRBV2
DNA: TGTGCCAGCCGAGCAGGGGGAGGCACTGAAGCTTTCTTT
CDR3: CASRAGGGTEAFF

J: TRBJ2-7
D: NA
size: NA
V: TRBV4-1
DNA: TGCGCCAGCAGCCATCTAGACCCCTACGAGCAGTACTTC
CDR3: CASSHLDPYEQYF

J: TRBJ1-3
D: TRBD1
size: NA
V: TRBV7-2
DNA: TGTGCCAGCAGCTTCCTCGGGACAGCTACTGGAAACACCATATATTTT
CDR3: CASSFLGTATGNTIYF

J: TRBJ1-2
D: NA
size: NA
V: TRBV7-2
DNA: TGTGCCAGCAGCTTAGTTGCAGGGCCCGATGGCTACACCTTC
CDR3: CASSLVAGPDGYTF

J: TRBJ2-7
D: TRBD2
size: NA
V: TRBV4-3
DNA: TGCGCCAGCAGCCGCGGGTGGGAGGGTCCCTACGAGCAGTACTTC
CDR3: CASSRGWEGPYEQYF

J: TRBJ2-5
D: TRBD1
size: NA
V: TRBV6-4
DNA: TGTGCCAGCAGATGGCGGACAGGGGGTTACGAAGAGACCCAGTACTTC
CDR3: CASRWRTGGYEETQYF

J: TRBJ1-2
D: TRBD1
size: NA
V: TRBV4-3
DNA: TGCGCCAGCAGCCAGACCTCAGGGGGCATGGGCTATGGCTACACCTTC
CDR3: CASSQTSGGMGYGYTF

J: TRBJ1-2
D: NA
size: NA
V: TRBV5-4
DNA: TGTGCCAGCAGCTTGGGACTGTTGGAGGCTGGCTACACCTTC
CDR3: CASSLGLLEAGYTF

J: TRBJ2-7
D: TRBD1
size: NA
V: TRBV27
DNA: TGTGCCAGCAGTTGGACAGGGGGGGACGAGCAGTACTTC
CDR3: CASSWTGGDEQYF

J: TRBJ2-5
D: NA
size: NA
V: TRBV6-5
DNA: TGTGCCAGCGGTCTAGGGGTAGAGACCCAGTACTTC
CDR3: CASGLGVETQYF

J: TRBJ2-1
D: NA
size: NA
V: TRBV7-8
DNA: TGTGCCAGCAGGCCCGGGTCTTACAATGAGCAGTTCTTC
CDR3: CASRPGSYNEQFF

J: TRBJ1-5
D: TRBD1
size: NA
V: TRBV12-5
DNA: TGTGCTAGTGCCCGGAGGGCAGGGGGTAATCAGCCCCAGCATTTT
CDR3: CASARRAGGNQPQHF

J: TRBJ1-2
D: NA
size: NA
V: TRBV7-3
DNA: TGTGCCAGCAGCCCCGCGGGCAGGGAGGGTCATGGCTACACCTTC
CDR3: CASSPAGREGHGYTF

J: TRBJ1-5
D: NA
size: NA
V: TRBV6-1
DNA: TGTGCCAGCAGTGAAGTTAGGGGACAGCCCCAGCATTTT
CDR3: CASSEVRGQPQHF

J: TRBJ2-7
D: NA
size: NA
V: TRBV11-3
DNA: TGTGCCAGCAGCTCGGAGTTTGTGGGGCTAGGGTCCTACGAGCAGTACTTC
CDR3: CASSSEFVGLGSYEQYF

J: TRBJ1-1
D: NA
size: NA
V: TRBV4-2
DNA: TGTGCCAGCAGCCAAGACCTTTGGGGGCTAATCGAAGCTTTCTTT
CDR3: CASSQDLWGLIEAFF

J: TRBJ1-6
D: NA
size: NA
V: TRBV16
DNA: TGTGCCAGCAGCGAAAGGACGGGGAGCTCAAATTCCCCCCTCCACTTT
CDR3: CASSERTGSSNSPLHF

J: TRBJ2-5
D: TRBD2
size: NA
V: TRBV27
DNA: TGTGCCAGCAGTTTACTAGCGGGAGCGGCAGAGACCCAGTACTTC
CDR3: CASSLLAGAAETQYF

J: TRBJ2-7
D: TRBD1
size: NA
V: TRBV2
DNA: TGTGCCAGCAGAACCGACAGGGCCAACTACGAGCAGTACTTC
CDR3: CASRTDRANYEQYF

J: TRBJ2-7
D: TRBD2
size: NA
V: TRBV7-2
DNA: TGTGCCAGCAGCTTTCTAGCGGAGCAGGGGCAGTACTTC
CDR3: CASSFLAEQGQYF

J: TRBJ2-5
D: TRBD2
size: NA
V: TRBV9
DNA: TGTGCCAGCAGCCCCCCTATGCGGGGGGGCCTGTACCAAGAGACCCAGTACTTC
CDR3: CASSPPMRGGLYQETQYF

J: TRBJ1-2
D: TRBD1
size: NA
V: TRBV6-6
DNA: TGTGCCAGCAGTTACGGGACAGGGCATGGCTACACCTTC
CDR3: CASSYGTGHGYTF